A selection of T cell receptor beta chains follows, all from one sample in a study of blood T cell repertoires in COVID-19. The table came from immunoSEQ multiplex PCR; TCRdb's copy has only in-frame clones and leaves some out. The sample has 210,000 or so clones, roughly 90% seen once. The source material was peripheral blood. The receptors were sampled from a man aged 35-49 years with acute or convalescent COVID-19. CDR3s include the opening cysteine and the closing phenylalanine or tryptophan. D genes are given only for firm matches. Clone size is shown for a subset of rows, as once, few, many or a class of expanded clone.

j_call d_call clone_size v_call cdr3_aa cdr3_nt
TRBJ2-1 TRBD2 NA TRBV15 CATSQRTSSINEQFF TGTGCCACCAGCCAGAGGACTAGCTCCATCAATGAGCAGTTCTTC
TRBJ1-6 TRBD1 few TRBV7-9 CASSPSGGSSPLHF TGTGCCAGCAGCCCTTCAGGGGGTTCTTCACCCCTCCACTTT
TRBJ1-2 NA NA TRBV7-9 CASTSEIYGYTF TGTGCCAGCACCTCGGAGATCTATGGCTACACCTTC
TRBJ1-1 NA NA TRBV18 CASSPGQDTEAFF TGTGCCAGCTCACCGGGACAAGACACTGAAGCTTTCTTT
TRBJ1-2 NA NA TRBV30 CAWEPDSKVKGYTF TGTGCCTGGGAACCCGACAGTAAAGTTAAGGGCTACACCTTC
TRBJ2-1 NA NA TRBV5-4 CASSLDLSSYNEQFF TGTGCCAGCAGCTTGGACCTGAGCTCCTACAATGAGCAGTTCTTC
TRBJ2-5 NA NA TRBV6-1 CASSEGLTQETQYF TGTGCCAGCAGTGAAGGCCTAACCCAAGAGACCCAGTACTTC
TRBJ1-2 NA NA TRBV2 CASSPTQGNYGYTF TGTGCCAGCAGTCCGACGCAGGGTAACTATGGCTACACCTTC
TRBJ1-6 NA NA TRBV9 CASSTRTDNSPLHF TGTGCCAGCAGCACCCGGACAGATAATTCACCCCTCCACTTT
TRBJ2-7 TRBD1 NA TRBV6-2/TRBV6-3 CASSLTGGRFNYEQYF TGTGCCAGCAGCCTGACAGGGGGCCGATTCAACTACGAGCAGTACTTC
TRBJ1-6 NA NA TRBV5-1 CASSARPLSGNSPLHF TGCGCCAGCAGCGCGAGGCCTTTATCGGGAAATTCACCCCTCCACTTT
TRBJ2-7 TRBD2 once TRBV7-2 CASSRGGTQPYEQYF TGTGCCAGCAGCCGCGGGGGGACACAGCCTTACGAGCAGTACTTC
TRBJ1-4 NA NA TRBV12-3/TRBV12-4 CASRSTGTEKLFF TGTGCCAGCAGATCCACCGGGACAGAAAAACTGTTTTTT
TRBJ2-3 TRBD2 NA TRBV7-2 CASSLLGGDSTDTQYF TGTGCCAGCAGCTTACTCGGGGGGGACAGCACAGATACGCAGTATTTT
TRBJ1-3 NA NA TRBV2 CASSWTETTGNTIYF TGTGCCAGCAGTTGGACAGAGACTACTGGAAACACCATATATTTT
TRBJ2-1 TRBD2 few TRBV11-2 CASSSSSGGAYEQFF TGTGCCAGCAGCTCGTCTAGCGGGGGGGCCTATGAGCAGTTCTTC
TRBJ1-4 NA NA TRBV5-1 CASSPGQSTNEKLFF TGCGCCAGCAGCCCAGGGCAATCAACTAATGAAAAACTGTTTTTT
TRBJ2-5 NA NA TRBV7-9 CASSLGIDGGRETQYF TGTGCCAGCAGCTTAGGAATTGACGGGGGTAGAGAGACCCAGTACTTC
TRBJ2-3 NA NA TRBV5-1 CASSSSTDTQYF TGCGCCAGCAGTTCTAGCACAGATACGCAGTATTTT
TRBJ2-7 TRBD1 NA TRBV28 CASSSPGTGPFEQYF TGTGCCAGCAGTTCCCCCGGGACAGGCCCTTTCGAGCAGTACTTC
TRBJ2-5 NA NA TRBV18 CASSPIEETQYF TGTGCCAGCTCCCCTATAGAAGAGACCCAGTACTTC
TRBJ1-5 TRBD1 NA TRBV2 CASSALGSQGTKQPQHF TGTGCCAGCAGTGCCCTGGGATCACAGGGGACAAAGCAGCCCCAGCATTTT
TRBJ2-1 NA NA TRBV6-1 CASSEPRRNNEQFF TGTGCCAGCAGTGAACCCCGTCGTAACAATGAGCAGTTCTTC
TRBJ1-2 NA NA TRBV11-2 CASSFSTGAKYGYTF TGTGCCAGCAGCTTTAGCACTGGGGCGAAATATGGCTACACCTTC
TRBJ1-1 NA NA TRBV11-2 CASSLGRGVTEAFF TGTGCCAGCAGCTTAGGACGGGGGGTCACTGAAGCTTTCTTT
TRBJ1-1 TRBD1 NA TRBV25-1 CASKPGQGKVRNTEAFF TGTGCCAGCAAGCCGGGACAGGGAAAAGTCCGTAACACTGAAGCTTTCTTT
TRBJ2-7 TRBD1 NA TRBV5-8 CASSRQGLSYEQYF TGTGCCAGCAGCCGACAGGGTTTATCCTACGAGCAGTACTTC
TRBJ1-5 NA NA TRBV20-1 CSASLPGSGNQPQHF TGCAGTGCTAGTCTTCCAGGATCTGGCAATCAGCCCCAGCATTTT
TRBJ2-7 TRBD2 NA TRBV5-1 CASSTGLAGARSEQYF TGCGCCAGCAGCACCGGACTAGCGGGGGCGAGGAGCGAGCAGTACTTC
TRBJ1-3 TRBD1 NA TRBV6-2/TRBV6-3 CASSLQGTGNTIYF TGTGCCAGCAGTCTACAGGGGACTGGAAACACCATATATTTT
TRBJ2-5 NA NA TRBV5-4 CASSSGEIEETQYF TGTGCCAGCAGCTCCGGGGAGATCGAAGAGACCCAGTACTTC
TRBJ1-1 TRBD1 once TRBV5-8 CASSLLPGTGFGYTEAFF TGTGCCAGCAGCTTGCTGCCCGGGACAGGGTTTGGGTACACTGAAGCTTTCTTT
TRBJ1-2 NA NA TRBV5-6 CASSDQSTAPRGGYTF TGTGCCAGCAGCGACCAATCGACCGCCCCCCGAGGGGGCTACACCTTC
TRBJ1-4 NA NA TRBV21-1 CASSSPGTGAGGDEKLFF TGTGCCAGCAGCAGTCCCGGGACAGGGGCCGGGGGGGATGAAAAACTGTTTTTT
TRBJ1-5 TRBD1 NA TRBV7-9 CASSMTGNQPQHF TGTGCCAGCAGCATGACAGGGAACCAGCCCCAGCATTTT
TRBJ2-1 NA NA TRBV5-6 CASSTGRGGAPWDEQFF TGTGCCAGCAGCACCGGAAGGGGGGGGGCCCCCTGGGATGAGCAGTTCTTC
TRBJ1-2 NA NA TRBV19 CASSIGVVRGTDYGYTF TGTGCCAGTAGTATAGGCGTAGTAAGAGGGACTGACTATGGCTACACCTTC
TRBJ2-4 TRBD2 NA TRBV30 CAWSLGTSGGSKNIQYF TGTGCCTGGAGCTTAGGGACTAGCGGGGGGTCCAAAAACATTCAGTACTTC
TRBJ2-7 NA NA TRBV5-6 CASSLYAGNYDEQYF TGTGCCAGCAGCTTGTATGCGGGAAACTACGACGAGCAGTACTTC
TRBJ1-2 TRBD1 NA TRBV6-5 CASSPGQGGYTF TGTGCCAGCAGCCCCGGACAGGGGGGCTACACCTTC
TRBJ1-4 TRBD1 NA TRBV2 CASSGGAGGGGEKLFF TGTGCCAGCAGTGGCGGGGCAGGGGGAGGAGGTGAAAAACTGTTTTTT
TRBJ2-1 TRBD2 NA TRBV28 CATRGGWNEQFF TGTGCCACACGCGGGGGGTGGAATGAGCAGTTCTTC
TRBJ2-5 TRBD1 NA TRBV4-3 CASSQEGDRGGTQYF TGCGCCAGCAGCCAAGAAGGGGACAGGGGTGGGACCCAGTACTTC
TRBJ2-7 TRBD1 once TRBV7-7 CASSQQTGRWGEQYF TGTGCTAGCAGCCAGCAGACAGGGCGCTGGGGCGAGCAGTACTTC